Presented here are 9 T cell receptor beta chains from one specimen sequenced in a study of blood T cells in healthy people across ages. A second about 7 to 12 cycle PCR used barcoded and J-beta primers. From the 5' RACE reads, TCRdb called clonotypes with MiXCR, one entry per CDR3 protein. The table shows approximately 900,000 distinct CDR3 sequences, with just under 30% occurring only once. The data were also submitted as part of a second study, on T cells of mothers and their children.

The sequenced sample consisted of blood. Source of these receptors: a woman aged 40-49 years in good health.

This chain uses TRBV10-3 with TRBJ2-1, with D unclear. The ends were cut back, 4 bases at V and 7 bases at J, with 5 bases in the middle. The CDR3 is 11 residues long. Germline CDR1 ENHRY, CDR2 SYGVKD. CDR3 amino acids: CAISVGNEQFF. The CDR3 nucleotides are TGTGCCATCAGTGTAGGGAATGAGCAGTTCTTC.

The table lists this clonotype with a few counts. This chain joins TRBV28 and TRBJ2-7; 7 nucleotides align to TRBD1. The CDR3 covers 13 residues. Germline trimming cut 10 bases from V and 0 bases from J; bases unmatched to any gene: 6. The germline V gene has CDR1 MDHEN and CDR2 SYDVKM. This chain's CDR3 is CATLDRSSYEQYF. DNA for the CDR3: TGTGCCACTTTGGACAGGAGCTCCTACGAGCAGTACTTC.

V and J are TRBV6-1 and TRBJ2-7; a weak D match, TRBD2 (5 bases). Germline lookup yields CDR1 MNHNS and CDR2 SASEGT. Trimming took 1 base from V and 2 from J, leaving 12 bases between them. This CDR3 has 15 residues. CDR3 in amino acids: CASSEDEGSAYEQYF. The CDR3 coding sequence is TGTGCCAGCAGTGAAGACGAGGGTAGCGCCTACGAGCAGTACTTC.

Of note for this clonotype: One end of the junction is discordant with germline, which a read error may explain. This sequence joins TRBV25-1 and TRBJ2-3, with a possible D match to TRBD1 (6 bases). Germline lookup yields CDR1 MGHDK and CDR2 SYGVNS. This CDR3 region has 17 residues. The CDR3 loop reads CASSAHSTGPSTDTRYF. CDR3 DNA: TGTGCCAGCAGTGCCCATTCGACAGGACCTAGCACAGATACGCGGTATTTT.

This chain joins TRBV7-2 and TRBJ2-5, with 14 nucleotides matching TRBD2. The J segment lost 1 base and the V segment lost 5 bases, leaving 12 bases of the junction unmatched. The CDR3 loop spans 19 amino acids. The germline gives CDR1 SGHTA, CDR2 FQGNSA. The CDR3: CASSPGTSGGPRAQETQYF. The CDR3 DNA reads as TGTGCCAGCAGCCCCGGGACTAGCGGGGGACCCCGTGCCCAAGAGACCCAGTACTTC.

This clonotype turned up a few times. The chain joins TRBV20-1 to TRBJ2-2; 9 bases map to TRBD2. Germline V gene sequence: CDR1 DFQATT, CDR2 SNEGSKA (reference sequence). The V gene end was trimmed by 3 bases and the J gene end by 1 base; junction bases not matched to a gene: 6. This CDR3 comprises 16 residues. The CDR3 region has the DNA TGCAGTGCTAGTCAATTTAGCGGGGGGAACACCGGGGAGCTGTTTTTT. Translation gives CSASQFSGGNTGELFF.

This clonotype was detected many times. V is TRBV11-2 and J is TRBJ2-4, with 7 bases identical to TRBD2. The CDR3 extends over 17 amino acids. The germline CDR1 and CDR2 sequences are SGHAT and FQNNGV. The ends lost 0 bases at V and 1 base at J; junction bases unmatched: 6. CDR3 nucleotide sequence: TGTGCCAGCAGCTTAGATCTGAGCGGGGAGGCCAAAAACATTCAGTACTTC. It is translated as CASSLDLSGEAKNIQYF.

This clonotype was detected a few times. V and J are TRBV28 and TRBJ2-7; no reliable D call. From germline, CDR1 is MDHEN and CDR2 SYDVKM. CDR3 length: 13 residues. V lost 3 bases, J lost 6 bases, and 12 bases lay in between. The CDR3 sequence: CASSFSDRSEQYF. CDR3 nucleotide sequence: TGTGCCAGCAGTTTCTCCGATCGGTCCGAGCAGTACTTC.

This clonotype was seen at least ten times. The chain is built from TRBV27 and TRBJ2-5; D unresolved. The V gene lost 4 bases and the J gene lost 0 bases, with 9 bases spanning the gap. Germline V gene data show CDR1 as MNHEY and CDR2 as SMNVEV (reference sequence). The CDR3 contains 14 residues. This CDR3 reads CASSSWADQETQYF. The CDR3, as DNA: TGTGCCAGCAGTTCTTGGGCAGACCAAGAGACCCAGTACTTC.